This entry lists 22 T cell receptor beta chains sequenced from one sample in a study of shared clonotypes between healthy human individuals. Sequenced by immunoSEQ multiplex PCR; TCRdb stores in-frame clones only, minus some. The sample has about 2.3 million clones; about 90% are singletons. The sample consisted of naive CD4+ T cells from PBMCs. Subset of the sample: CD45RA+ positively selected. The receptors originated from a man between 18 and 29 years old in good health. Some clones in this sample may be carry-over from other donors' samples.

J is TRBJ2-2 and V is TRBV7-9; 8 bases are a match to TRBD1. Germline loops: CDR1 SEHNR, CDR2 FQNEAQ (reference sequence). J was trimmed by 5 bases and V by 0 bases; bases with no gene match: 5. This CDR3 has 16 amino acids. The CDR3 loop is CASSLAWTGSTGELFF. The CDR3 DNA sequence: TGTGCCAGCAGCTTAGCCTGGACAGGGAGTACCGGGGAGCTGTTTTTT.

V gene TRBV10-3 combines with J gene TRBJ2-3, with 13 bases aligning to TRBD2. This CDR3 is 16 amino acids long. The germline V gene has CDR1 ENHRY and CDR2 SYGVKD. V shed 7 bases and J 4 bases; nucleotides not matched to a gene: 8. CDR3 DNA sequence: TGTGCCATCAAGAGGACTAGCGGGAGTGGTGCAGATACGCAGTATTTT. Translating gives CAIKRTSGSGADTQYF.

V gene TRBV10-3 combines with J gene TRBJ2-2; 8 bases map to TRBD2. Germline V gene sequence: CDR1 ENHRY, CDR2 SYGVKD. The CDR3 totals 11 residues. This CDR3 is CAAGEGGELFF. The CDR3 nucleotides are TGTGCAGCGGGAGAAGGTGGGGAGCTGTTTTTT.

The chain combines TRBV4-1 with TRBJ1-6, with D uncertain. CDR1 and CDR2 from the germline V gene are MGHRA and YSYEKL. CDR3 size: 13 residues. Trimming shortened V by 4 bases and J by 14 bases, and 15 bases separated the two germline ends. The CDR3 DNA reads TGCGCCAGCAGCCCTCTGCCCTTTTCCACCCTCCACTTT. Its protein is CASSPLPFSTLHF.

This chain joins TRBV7-8 and TRBJ1-5; D is ambiguous. Germline lookup yields CDR1 SGHVS and CDR2 FQNEAQ. The CDR3 is 15 residues long. Trimming left V 2 bases short and J 0 bases short, with 8 bases between. The chain's CDR3 is CASSLFGDSNQPQHF. CDR3 coding DNA: TGTGCCAGCAGCTTATTTGGGGATAGCAATCAGCCCCAGCATTTT.

The gene calls are TRBV6-6 and TRBJ2-7, with D tentatively TRBD2 (5 bases). This CDR3 contains 15 residues. Germline V lookup: CDR1 MNHNY, CDR2 SVGAGI (reference sequence). Trimming shortened V by 2 bases and J by 1 base, and 12 bases separated the two germline ends. In DNA form, the CDR3 reads TGTGCCAGCAGTTACGGTCTAGCTCTGTCCTACGAGCAGTACTTC. It encodes CASSYGLALSYEQYF.

CDR3 amino acids: CAWSVLSGPYEQYF. The CDR3 region has the DNA TGTGCCTGGAGTGTATTGAGCGGCCCCTACGAGCAGTACTTC. The V gene is TRBV30, the J gene TRBJ2-7; D is possibly TRBD2 (5 bases). Germline CDR1 reads GTSNPN; CDR2 reads SVGIG (reference sequence). V shed 0 bases and J shed 2 bases, with 11 bases lying between them. The CDR3 loop spans 14 amino acids. The full variable domain, with the rest looked up from reference TRBV30 and TRBJ2-7, is SQTIHQWPATLVQPVGSPLSLECTVEGTSNPNLYWYRQAAGRGLQLLFYSVGIGQISSEVPQNLSASRPQDRQFILSSKKLLLSDSGFYLCAWSVLSGPYEQYFGPGTRLTVT.

The chain recombines TRBV6-5 with TRBJ2-3; 11 positions match TRBD1. Looked up from germline, CDR1 is MNHEY and CDR2 is SVGAGI. The CDR3 is 13 residues long. J gave up 7 bases and V 4 bases, and 1 base lay outside the gene matches. The CDR3 region is CASSWDRGNTQYF. The CDR3 DNA reads as TGTGCCAGCAGTTGGGACAGGGGGAATACGCAGTATTTT.

V usage is TRBV9 and J usage is TRBJ2-1; D gene unclear. V was trimmed by 4 bases and J by 5 bases, leaving 16 bases between them. The CDR3 covers 15 residues. Germline loops: CDR1 SGDLS, CDR2 YYNGEE. The DNA of the CDR3 is TGTGCCAGCAGCTCCGAACCCCTAGAAAACAATGAGCAGTTCTTC. Protein: CASSSEPLENNEQFF.

This chain joins TRBV5-1 and TRBJ2-3; 14 nucleotides align to TRBD2. CDR1 is SGHRS and CDR2 is YFSETQ in the germline V gene. V gave up 7 bases and J gave up 3 bases; unmatched junction bases: 1. The CDR3 sequence is 14 residues long. DNA for the CDR3: TGCGCCAGCGGGACTAGCGGGAGAACAGATACGCAGTATTTT. Amino acids: CASGTSGRTDTQYF.

The chain recombines TRBV5-4 with TRBJ2-3; 9 bases fit TRBD2. Germline trimming cut 4 bases from V and 6 bases from J; bases unmatched to any gene: 6. This CDR3 spans 14 amino acids. Germline-derived CDR1 and CDR2 are SGHNT and YYREEE (reference sequence). The CDR3 DNA follows: TGTGCCAGCAGCCCAAGGACTAGCGCGGATACGCAGTATTTT. It specifies CASSPRTSADTQYF.

CDR3 DNA: TGTGCCAGTAGTTGGACAGGGGAGCAGCCCCAGCATTTT. Protein product: CASSWTGEQPQHF. V gene TRBV19 combines with J gene TRBJ1-5; TRBD1 matches 9 bases. Germline V CDR1 and CDR2: LNHDA, SQIVND (reference sequence). The trim removed 5 bases at V and 7 bases at J, leaving 3 bases unmatched. This CDR3 is built from 13 residues.

This sequence joins TRBV4-2 and TRBJ1-5; a possible D gene is TRBD1 (6 bases). The CDR3 is 15 amino acids. Trimming removed 1 base from V and 0 bases from J, with 7 bases in between. The germline CDR1 and CDR2 sequences are LGHNA and YNFKEQ. The CDR3 sequence: CASSQVGGSNQPQHF. The CDR3 nucleotides are TGTGCCAGCAGCCAAGTAGGGGGTAGCAATCAGCCCCAGCATTTT.

This clone appeared a few times. This rearrangement joins TRBV7-9 to TRBJ1-1, with TRBD1 as a possible D gene (5 bases). The germline gives CDR1 SEHNR, CDR2 FQNEAQ (reference sequence). Trimming left V 5 bases short and J 8 bases short, with 15 bases between. CDR3 size: 13 residues. In nucleotides, the CDR3 is TGTGCCAGCAGCCAAACGGACACCCCCGAAGCTTTCTTT. This encodes CASSQTDTPEAFF.

Here the CDR3 reads CASSESRLAGSDTQYF. The CDR3 DNA sequence: TGCGCCAGCAGTGAGTCGAGGCTAGCGGGATCAGATACGCAGTATTTT. This chain links TRBV10-1 with TRBJ2-3; 9 bases line up with TRBD2. Trimming took 0 bases from V and 4 from J; bases not matched to a gene: 5. Germline V lookup: CDR1 WNHNN, CDR2 SYGVQD (reference sequence). CDR3 size: 16 residues.

The chain combines TRBV7-2 with TRBJ2-2; possibly TRBD2 for D (6 bases). V lost 0 bases and J lost 4, with 18 bases in between. The CDR3 runs 18 residues. From germline, CDR1 is SGHTA and CDR2 FQGNSA. The CDR3 spells CASSLAPGRRGTTGELFF. In DNA form, the CDR3 reads TGTGCCAGCAGCTTAGCTCCCGGGAGACGGGGTACCACCGGGGAGCTGTTTTTT.

Worth noting for this clone: The sample contains more than one DNA sequence encoding this CDR3. The chain joins TRBV19 to TRBJ1-5; D unclear. CDR3 length: 14 amino acids. CDR1 LNHDA and CDR2 SQIVND come from the germline V gene (reference sequence). The V end was cut by 4 bases, the J end by 2 bases, with 9 bases between. CDR3 sequence reads: CASSTTGGNQPQHF. In DNA form, the CDR3 reads TGTGCCAGTAGTACGACCGGGGGCAATCAGCCCCAGCATTTT.

The rearrangement uses TRBV28 and TRBJ1-3, with D perhaps TRBD1 (5 bases). Per the germline V gene, CDR1 is MDHEN and CDR2 is SYDVKM. Trimming took off 6 bases at V and 0 bases at J, with 9 bases between the two ends. This CDR3 comprises 14 residues. CDR3 nucleotides: TGTGCCAGCAGAAAGGGGTTCTCTGGAAACACCATATATTTT. As protein: CASRKGFSGNTIYF. The variable domain in full, with the rest retrieved from reference TRBV28 and TRBJ1-3, is DVKVTQSSRYLVKRTGEKVFLECVQDMDHENMFWYRQDPGLGLRLIYFSYDVKMKEKGDIPEGYSVSREKKERFSLILESASTNQTSMYLCASRKGFSGNTIYFGEGSWLTVV.

This chain joins TRBV7-3 and TRBJ2-1; 9 bases agree with TRBD2. Germline V gives CDR1 SGHTA, CDR2 FQGTGA. The V gene end was trimmed by 4 bases and the J gene end by 0 bases; junction bases not matched to a gene: 13. The CDR3 is 19 amino acids. The CDR3 DNA is TGTGCCAGCAGCTCCTCCCCAACTAGCGGGCGCAACTCCTACAATGAGCAGTTCTTC. Its translation is CASSSSPTSGRNSYNEQFF.

The rearrangement links TRBV29-1 to TRBJ1-4; perhaps TRBD1 as D (6 bases). The CDR3 extends over 13 amino acids. V was clipped by 6 bases and J by 6 bases, with 14 bases between them. CDR1 is SQVTM, CDR2 ANQGSEA, per germline. CDR3 region: CSVVTGGDEKLFF. The CDR3, as DNA: TGCAGCGTCGTGACAGGCGGAGATGAAAAACTGTTTTTT.

The V gene is TRBV20-1, the J gene TRBJ2-2; D not resolved. This CDR3 is 11 amino acids long. V lost 6 bases to trimming and J lost 8 bases, with 10 bases between them. Germline assignment: CDR1 DFQATT and CDR2 SNEGSKA (reference sequence). The CDR3 DNA is TGCAGTGCCGCCCGGAGAGGGGAGCTGTTTTTT. Amino acid sequence: CSAARRGELFF.

This clone was found once. The rearrangement uses TRBV28 and TRBJ2-7; 10 bases line up with TRBD2. The CDR3 covers 14 residues. The ends lost 7 bases at V and 2 bases at J; junction bases unmatched: 5. Germline V gene lookup returns CDR1 MDHEN and CDR2 SYDVKM. The CDR3 loop reads CASTALAGAYEQYF. CDR3 in DNA: TGTGCCAGCACTGCTCTAGCGGGAGCCTACGAGCAGTACTTC.